This TCR beta chain stems from a study of blood T cell repertoires in COVID-19. Study as a whole: Samples of COVID-19 (acute and convalescent) were obtained from the United States, Italy and Spain. In each case, the material was cDNA or gDNA derived from T cells, B-cell-depleted T cells, or PBMCs.

The assay was immunoSEQ multiplex PCR, and TCRdb's table has in-frame clones only and misses some. The data show 160,000 or so clones, 65% to 85% seen once. The germline V and J ends were trimmed by 0 bases and 2 bases, with 17 bases remaining between them. CDR1 is SGHDT and CDR2 is YYEEEE in the germline V gene. The CDR3 sequence is 17 residues long. The chain recombines TRBV5-6 with TRBJ1-2; perhaps TRBD1 as D (5 bases). Sequencing used peripheral blood. The source of this sequence is a man aged 55 to 70 with active or convalescent COVID-19. The CDR3 region has the DNA TGTGCCAGCAGCTTGGTAGAGGGACTCCGAGTGAACTATGGCTACACCTTC. It is translated as CASSLVEGLRVNYGYTF.